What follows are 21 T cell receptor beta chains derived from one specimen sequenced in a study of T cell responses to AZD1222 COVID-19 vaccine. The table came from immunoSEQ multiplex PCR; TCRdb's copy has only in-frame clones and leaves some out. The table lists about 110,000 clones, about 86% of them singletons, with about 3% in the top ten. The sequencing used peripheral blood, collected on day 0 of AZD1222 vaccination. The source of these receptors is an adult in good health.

The CDR3 nucleotides are TGCGCCAGCAGCCAGACCGAGGGGCTTCCGGAGTACTTC. Its protein is CASSQTEGLPEYF. The chain links TRBV4-3 to TRBJ2-4; TRBD1 or TRBD2 may be the D gene (5 bases each). The V gene's germline CDR1 is LGHNA and CDR2 YSLEER. Trimming took 3 bases from V and 14 from J, leaving 17 bases between them. The CDR3 is 13 residues long.

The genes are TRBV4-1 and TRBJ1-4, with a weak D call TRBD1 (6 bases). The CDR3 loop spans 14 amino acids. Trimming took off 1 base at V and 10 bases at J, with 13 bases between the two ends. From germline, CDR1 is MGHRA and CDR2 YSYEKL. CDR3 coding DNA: TGCGCCAGCAGCCAAGTTCAGGGGCTAGGAAAACTGTTTTTT. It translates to CASSQVQGLGKLFF.

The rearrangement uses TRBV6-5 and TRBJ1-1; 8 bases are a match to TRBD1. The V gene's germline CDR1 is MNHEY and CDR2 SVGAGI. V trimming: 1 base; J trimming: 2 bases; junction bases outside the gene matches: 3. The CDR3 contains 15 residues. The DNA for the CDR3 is TGTGCCAGCAGTTACTGGGCAGGGGGCAACACTGAAGCTTTCTTT. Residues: CASSYWAGGNTEAFF.

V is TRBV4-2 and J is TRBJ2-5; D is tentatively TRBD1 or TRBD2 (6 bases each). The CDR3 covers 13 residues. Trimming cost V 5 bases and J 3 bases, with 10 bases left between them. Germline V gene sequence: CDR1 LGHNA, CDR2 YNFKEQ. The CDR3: CASSWGAEETQYF. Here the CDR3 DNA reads TGTGCCAGCAGCTGGGGGGCGGAAGAGACCCAGTACTTC.

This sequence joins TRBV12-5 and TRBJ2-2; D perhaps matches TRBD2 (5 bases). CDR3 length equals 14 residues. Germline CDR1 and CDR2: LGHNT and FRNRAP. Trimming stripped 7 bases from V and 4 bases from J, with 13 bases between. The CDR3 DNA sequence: TGTGCTAGTGCCAACGAGGGCCTCACCGGGGAGCTGTTTTTT. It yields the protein CASANEGLTGELFF.

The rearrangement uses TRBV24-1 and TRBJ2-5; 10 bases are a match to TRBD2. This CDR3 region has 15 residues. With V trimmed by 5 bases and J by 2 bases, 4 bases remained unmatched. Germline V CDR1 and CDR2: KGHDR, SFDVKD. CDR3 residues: CATSGGGLAQETQYF. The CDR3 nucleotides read TGTGCCACCAGTGGGGGGGGACTAGCGCAAGAGACCCAGTACTTC.

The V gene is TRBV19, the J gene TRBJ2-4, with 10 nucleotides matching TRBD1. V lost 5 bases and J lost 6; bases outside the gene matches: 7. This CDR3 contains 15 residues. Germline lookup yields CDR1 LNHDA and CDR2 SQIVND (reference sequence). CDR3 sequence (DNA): TGTGCCAGTAGTCTGCCGGGACAGGGGACAAACATTCAGTACTTC. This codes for CASSLPGQGTNIQYF.

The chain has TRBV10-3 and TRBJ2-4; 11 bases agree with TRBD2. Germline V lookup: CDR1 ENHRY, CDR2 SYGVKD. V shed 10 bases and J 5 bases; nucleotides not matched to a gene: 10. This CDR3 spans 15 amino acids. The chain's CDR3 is CATTQLAGGENIQYF. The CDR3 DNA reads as TGTGCCACCACACAATTAGCGGGGGGGGAAAACATTCAGTACTTC.

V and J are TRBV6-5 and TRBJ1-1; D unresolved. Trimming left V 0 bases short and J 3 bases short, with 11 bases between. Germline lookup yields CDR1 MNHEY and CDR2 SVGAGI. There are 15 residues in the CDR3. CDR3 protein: CASSYSNPADTEAFF. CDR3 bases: TGTGCCAGCAGTTACTCGAACCCTGCCGACACTGAAGCTTTCTTT.

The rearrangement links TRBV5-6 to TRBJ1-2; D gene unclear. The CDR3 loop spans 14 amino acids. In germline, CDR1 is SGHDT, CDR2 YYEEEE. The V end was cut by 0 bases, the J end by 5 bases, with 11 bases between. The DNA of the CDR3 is TGTGCCAGCAGCTTGGACCGACGAAGATATGGCTACACCTTC. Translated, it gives CASSLDRRRYGYTF.

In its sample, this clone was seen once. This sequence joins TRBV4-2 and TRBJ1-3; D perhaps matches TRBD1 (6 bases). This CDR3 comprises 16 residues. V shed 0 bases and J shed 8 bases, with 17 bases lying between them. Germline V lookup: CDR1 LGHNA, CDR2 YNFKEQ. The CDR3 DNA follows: TGTGCCAGCAGCCAAGATGGAACAGGGCGAGCTTACACCATATATTTT. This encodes CASSQDGTGRAYTIYF.

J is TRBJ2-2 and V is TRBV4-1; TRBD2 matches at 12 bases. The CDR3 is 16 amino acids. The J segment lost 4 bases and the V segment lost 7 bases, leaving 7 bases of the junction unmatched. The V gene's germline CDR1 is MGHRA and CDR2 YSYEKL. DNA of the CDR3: TGCGCCAGCACCAAACTAGCGGGGGGTTTCACCGGGGAGCTGTTTTTT. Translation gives CASTKLAGGFTGELFF.

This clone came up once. The DNA of the CDR3 is TGTGCCAGCAGCCTGCAGGGGGGGTCCTCCTACGAGCAGTACTTC. This codes for CASSLQGGSSYEQYF. The chain uses TRBV5-5 and TRBJ2-7, with D perhaps assigned TRBD1 or TRBD2 (7 bases each). Trimming removed 4 bases from V and 0 bases from J, with 14 bases in between. Germline values: CDR1 SGHKS, CDR2 YYEKEE (reference sequence). CDR3 length equals 15 residues.

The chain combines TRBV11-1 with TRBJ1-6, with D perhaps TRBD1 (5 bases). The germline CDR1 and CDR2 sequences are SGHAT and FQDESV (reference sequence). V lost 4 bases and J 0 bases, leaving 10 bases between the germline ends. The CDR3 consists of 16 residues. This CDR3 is CASSYDSYSYNSPLHF. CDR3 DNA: TGTGCCAGCAGCTATGACAGTTACTCCTATAATTCACCCCTCCACTTT.

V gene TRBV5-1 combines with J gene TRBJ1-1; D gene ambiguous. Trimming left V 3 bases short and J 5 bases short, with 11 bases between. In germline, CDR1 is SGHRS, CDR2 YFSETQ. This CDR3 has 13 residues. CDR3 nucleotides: TGCGCCAGCAGCTACATAGAGAGGACTGAAGCTTTCTTT. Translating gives CASSYIERTEAFF.

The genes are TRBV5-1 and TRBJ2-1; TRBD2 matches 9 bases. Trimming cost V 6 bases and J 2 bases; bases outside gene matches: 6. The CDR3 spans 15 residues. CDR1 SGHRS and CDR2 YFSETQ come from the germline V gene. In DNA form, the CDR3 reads TGCGCCAGCAATCTAGCGGGGACTACCTACAATGAGCAGTTCTTC. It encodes CASNLAGTTYNEQFF.

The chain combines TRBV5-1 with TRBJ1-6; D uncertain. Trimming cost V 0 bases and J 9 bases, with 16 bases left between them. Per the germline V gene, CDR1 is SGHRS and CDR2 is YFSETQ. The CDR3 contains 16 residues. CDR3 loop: CASSLVGHSEGSPLHF. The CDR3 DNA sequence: TGCGCCAGCAGCTTGGTGGGCCACTCGGAGGGTTCACCCCTCCACTTT.

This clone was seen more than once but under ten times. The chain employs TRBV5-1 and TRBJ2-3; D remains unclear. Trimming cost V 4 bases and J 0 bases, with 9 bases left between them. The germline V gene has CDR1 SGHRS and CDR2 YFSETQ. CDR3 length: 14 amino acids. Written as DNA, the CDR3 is TGCGCCAGCAGCCCAGACCTGAGCACAGATACGCAGTATTTT. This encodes CASSPDLSTDTQYF. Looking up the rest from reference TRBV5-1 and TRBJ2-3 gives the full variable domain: KAGVTQTPRYLIKTRGQQVTLSCSPISGHRSVSWYQQTPGQGLQFLFEYFSETQRNKGNFPGRFSGRQFSNSRSEMNVSTLELGDSALYLCASSPDLSTDTQYFGPGTRLTVL.

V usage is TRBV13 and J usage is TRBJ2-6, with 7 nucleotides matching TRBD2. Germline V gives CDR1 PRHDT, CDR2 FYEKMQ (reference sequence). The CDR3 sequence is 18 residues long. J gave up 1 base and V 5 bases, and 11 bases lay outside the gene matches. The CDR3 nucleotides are TGTGCCAGCAGCCCTCAGATTGGGGGACTATCTGGGGCCAACGTCCTGACTTTC. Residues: CASSPQIGGLSGANVLTF.

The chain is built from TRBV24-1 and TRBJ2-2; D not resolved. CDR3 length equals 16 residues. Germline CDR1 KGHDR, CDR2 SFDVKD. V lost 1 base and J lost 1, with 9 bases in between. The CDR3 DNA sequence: TGTGCCACCAGTGATTTCTGGGCTGAGAACACCGGGGAGCTGTTTTTT. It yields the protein CATSDFWAENTGELFF.

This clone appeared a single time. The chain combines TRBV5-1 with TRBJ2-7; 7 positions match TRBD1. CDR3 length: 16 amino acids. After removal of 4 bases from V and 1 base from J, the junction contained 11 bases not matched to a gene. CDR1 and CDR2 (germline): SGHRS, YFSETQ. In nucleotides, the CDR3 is TGCGCCAGCAGCGACCCCAGGACAGGAAAATCCTACGAGCAGTACTTC. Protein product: CASSDPRTGKSYEQYF.